This T cell receptor (beta chain) was recorded in a study of blood T cell repertoires in COVID-19. The wider study: Whether acute or convalescent, the COVID-19 samples came from the United States, Italy and Spain. PBMCs, B-cell-depleted T cells, or T cells were the source of the cDNA or gDNA that made up the material.

The CDR3 sequence is 14 residues long. The germline V gene has CDR1 SGHDT and CDR2 YYEEEE. V was pared by 2 bases and J by 2 bases, with 2 bases of the junction left unmatched. Original methodology: Cell counts per sample came from amplifying reference gene primers. Clones were sequenced by immunoSEQ multiplex PCR, and TCRdb holds only the in-frame ones, with some missing. V and J calls and clone size are given by that table; D and trimming were obtained from the DNA. The table has about 250,000 clones, 70% to 90% seen once; the top ten hold under 4.5%. This sequence originates from a man aged 45-60 years with acute or convalescent COVID-19. This chain joins TRBV5-6 and TRBJ2-7; 9 bases fit TRBD2. The specimen was peripheral blood. In DNA form, the CDR3 reads TGTGCCAGCAGCTTTGTAGCGGGGGCCTACGAGCAGTACTTC. Translation: CASSFVAGAYEQYF.